These T cell receptor beta chains were read from a single sample in a study of blood T cells in healthy people across ages. TCRdb re-derived calls from the 5' RACE reads in MiXCR, one entry per CDR3 protein. The sample gives around 1.5 million distinct CDR3 sequences, roughly 59% of which show up once; 6.5% to 8.5% is in the top ten. The sample comprised blood. The receptors originated from a man younger than 35 in good health. The CDR3 runs from the conserved cysteine through the conserved F or W. The D gene is left open where the match is weak. Only some rows state a clone size, as once, few, many or a class for expanded clones.

>NA|TRBD2|TRBV6-5|TRBJ2-1
TGTGCCAGCCGAAGCGGGAGGGCCTCTCTCAATGAGCAGTTCTTC
CASRSGRASLNEQFF
>NA|TRBD2|TRBV24-1|TRBJ2-5
TGTGCCACCAGTGATTGGGGGGAGGGTTCAGAGACCCAGTACTTC
CATSDWGEGSETQYF
>NA|NA|TRBV5-4|TRBJ1-4
TGTGCCAGCAGCGGAGGCCTGGACAGTGTAAAAAAACTGTTTTTT
CASSGGLDSVKKLFF
>NA|TRBD2|TRBV4-1|TRBJ2-7
TGCGCCAGCAGCCACCGAGCGGGGCCCTACGAGCAGTACTTC
CASSHRAGPYEQYF
>many|TRBD1|TRBV20-1|TRBJ1-6
TGCAGTGCTAGGACAGGGGCAAATTCACCCCTCCACTTT
CSARTGANSPLHF
>NA|TRBD2|TRBV29-1|TRBJ2-3
TGCAGCGTGCTAGCGGGGGTCACAGATACGCAGTATTTT
CSVLAGVTDTQYF
>NA|TRBD2|TRBV7-6|TRBJ2-3
TGTGCCAGCAGCTTGTTCCTAGCGGGAGCGGGAGATACGCAGTATTTT
CASSLFLAGAGDTQYF
>NA|TRBD2|TRBV27|TRBJ2-1
TGTGCCAGCCAGCGACTAGCGGGGGGCAACAATGAGCAGTTCTTC
CASQRLAGGNNEQFF
>NA|TRBD1|TRBV7-2|TRBJ2-5
TGTGCCTGCAGCTTAGCGACGGGGACAGGATTACAAGAGACCCAGTACTTC
CACSLATGTGLQETQYF
>NA|NA|TRBV7-6|TRBJ2-1
TGTGCCAGCAGCTTAACCACTAGTTCGAACGAGCAGTTCTTC
CASSLTTSSNEQFF
>NA|NA|TRBV15|TRBJ2-7
TGTGCCACCAGCAGAGATCTCGGCCTCTCCTACGAGCAGTACTTC
CATSRDLGLSYEQYF
>NA|TRBD2|TRBV7-2|TRBJ2-3
TGTGCCAGCAGCCCCCAGCGGGGGGAAACAGATACGCAGTATTTT
CASSPQRGETDTQYF
>NA|NA|TRBV7-2|TRBJ2-7
TGTGCCAGCAGCTTAGCGTCAAACATGCGCAAGACCTACGAGCAGTACTTC
CASSLASNMRKTYEQYF
>NA|NA|TRBV7-9|TRBJ1-2
TGTGCCAGCAGCTTAGTGGAAGGGGTTGATGGCTACACCTTC
CASSLVEGVDGYTF
>few|TRBD1|TRBV4-1|TRBJ2-1
TGCGCCAGCAGCCAAGGGGGACAGGAGCAGTTCTTC
CASSQGGQEQFF
>NA|NA|TRBV27|TRBJ1-2
TGTGCCAGCAGTGTACGGGGTTCTGGCTATGGCTACACCTTC
CASSVRGSGYGYTF
>NA|NA|TRBV29-1|TRBJ2-7
TGCAGCGTTGTTTGGACAGAAGTCGACGAGCAGTACTTC
CSVVWTEVDEQYF
>NA|NA|TRBV5-5|TRBJ2-7
TGTGCCAGCAGCCATGACAACTACGAGCAGTACTTC
CASSHDNYEQYF
>NA|TRBD2|TRBV4-3|TRBJ2-1
TGCGCCAGCAGCCAAGAATACGGACTAGCGGGGGTAAATGAGCAGTTCTTC
CASSQEYGLAGVNEQFF
>few|NA|TRBV29-1|TRBJ1-1
TGCAGCCAAGACTCGTTTGGGACTGAAGCTTTCTTT
CSQDSFGTEAFF
>few|TRBD1|TRBV9|TRBJ2-5
TGTGCCAGCAGCACCACGGGACAGAAAGAGACCCAGTACTTC
CASSTTGQKETQYF
>once|NA|TRBV12-3/TRBV12-4|TRBJ2-3
TGTGCCAGCAGTTTACCGCGCGGAGATACGCAGTATTTT
CASSLPRGDTQYF
>NA|NA|TRBV4-2|TRBJ2-5
TGTGCCAGCAGCCAAGTCTCATCGTCTGGGGTAGAGACCCAGTACTTC
CASSQVSSSGVETQYF
>NA|TRBD2|TRBV6-2/TRBV6-3|TRBJ2-3
TGTGCCAGCCTAGCGGATTTCACAGATACGCAGTATTTT
CASLADFTDTQYF
>NA|NA|TRBV20-1|TRBJ2-5
TGCAGTGCTAGCCTTGGAGACACTGAAGAGACCCAGTACTTC
CSASLGDTEETQYF
>few|TRBD1|TRBV2|TRBJ2-7
TGTGCCAGCAGGGGACAGCCCTACGAGCAGTACTTC
CASRGQPYEQYF
>many|NA|TRBV7-2|TRBJ1-2
TGTGCCAGCAGCATCGGTGTTCGCTATGGCTACACCTTC
CASSIGVRYGYTF
>NA|TRBD2|TRBV10-3|TRBJ2-7
TGTGCCATCAGTGAGTCCCCCGGGACTAGCGGGATACACAACACCTACGAGCAGTACTTC
CAISESPGTSGIHNTYEQYF
>NA|NA|TRBV20-1|TRBJ1-4
TGCAGTGCTCCAGCTATGGGGCACGGTAATGAAAAACTGTTTTTT
CSAPAMGHGNEKLFF
>NA|NA|TRBV6-5|TRBJ2-5
TGTTCCAGCAGTTCCCCGACGGAACCTAAAGAGACCCAGTACTTC
CSSSSPTEPKETQYF
>NA|NA|TRBV25-1|TRBJ1-1
TGTGCCAGCAGTTTCTGTGAAGCTTTCTTT
CASSFCEAFF
>NA|TRBD1|TRBV29-1|TRBJ2-3
TGCAGCGCCGACAGGGGTCCCACAGATACGCAGTATTTT
CSADRGPTDTQYF
>NA|NA|TRBV7-2|TRBJ2-7
TGTGCCGGCAGCTTGTCGACCTTAAGCTCCTACGAGCAGTACTTC
CAGSLSTLSSYEQYF
>few|NA|TRBV5-1|TRBJ1-2
TGCGCCAGCAGCTTTGATCGGTACTATGGCTACACCTTC
CASSFDRYYGYTF
>few|NA|TRBV6-2/TRBV6-3|TRBJ2-7
TGTGCCAGCAGAAAGGACGGTGACACCTACGAGCAGTACTTC
CASRKDGDTYEQYF
>NA|NA|TRBV7-9|TRBJ2-1
TGTGCCAGCAGCCCCCGGTACCCTGGGAGTGAGCAGTTCTTC
CASSPRYPGSEQFF
>NA|NA|TRBV27|TRBJ1-2
TGTGCCAGCAGTTTATCGAGGGGCTCGGGGGGCGGCTACACCTTC
CASSLSRGSGGGYTF
>NA|TRBD1|TRBV20-1|TRBJ2-1
TGCAGTACCCCGGGACAGGGCCCTGGGGAGCAGTTCTTC
CSTPGQGPGEQFF
>NA|TRBD1|TRBV4-1|TRBJ1-2
TGCGCCAGCAGCCAAGCCGAGGGGGCTATAGCTAACTATGGCTACACCTTC
CASSQAEGAIANYGYTF
>NA|TRBD2|TRBV2|TRBJ2-6
TGTGCCAGCAGTGAGGCTAGCGGGATCTCTGGGGCCAACGTCCTGACTTTC
CASSEASGISGANVLTF
>NA|NA|TRBV20-1|TRBJ1-6
TGCAGTGCTAGCAATAACGGGGGGAATTCACCCCTCCACTTT
CSASNNGGNSPLHF
>NA|NA|TRBV29-1|TRBJ2-2
TGCAGCGCGGGATTTGGGGGGAACACCGGGGAGCTGTTTTTT
CSAGFGGNTGELFF
>NA|NA|TRBV20-1|TRBJ2-4
TGCAGTGCTAGGATGGCGGGGATGTTCAAAAACATTCAGTACTTC
CSARMAGMFKNIQYF
>NA|NA|TRBV25-1|TRBJ2-3
TGTGCCAGCAGTGGGGGGCCCGGTCCGGGAGATACGCAGTATTTT
CASSGGPGPGDTQYF
>few|NA|TRBV27|TRBJ1-1
TGTGCCAGCAGTTTCAATGGGCAGTTAGCCACTGAAGCTTTCTTT
CASSFNGQLATEAFF
>once|TRBD2|TRBV7-2|TRBJ2-3
TGTGCCAGCAGCCGCCGACTAGCGGGGAACACAGATACGCAGTATTTT
CASSRRLAGNTDTQYF
>few|TRBD2|TRBV6-1|TRBJ2-1
TGTGCCAGCACCACGGGGACTAGCGGGGGGGCAGGAGAGCAGTTCTTC
CASTTGTSGGAGEQFF
>NA|TRBD1|TRBV6-5|TRBJ2-3
TGTGCCAGCAGTTACTCTACGACAGGGGGTGTCACAGATACGCAGTATTTT
CASSYSTTGGVTDTQYF
>once|NA|TRBV5-1|TRBJ2-3
TGCGCCAGCAGCTACCTAGAGTCCGATACGCAGTATTTT
CASSYLESDTQYF
>NA|NA|TRBV29-1|TRBJ2-3
TGCAGCGTTGCAGGCAGGAACACAGATACGCAGTATTTT
CSVAGRNTDTQYF
>NA|TRBD2|TRBV2|TRBJ2-3
TGTGCCAGCAGTGTGGGCGGGGGGACCAGAGATACGCAGTATTTT
CASSVGGGTRDTQYF
>few|NA|TRBV20-1|TRBJ2-1
TGCAGTGCTAGTCGGGGGGCCCACAATGAGCAGTTCTTC
CSASRGAHNEQFF
>NA|NA|TRBV27|TRBJ2-2
TGTGCCAGCAGCTTAGGGGCCCCGAACACCGGGGAGCTGTTTTTT
CASSLGAPNTGELFF